This T cell receptor beta chain was retrieved from a study of blood T cell repertoires in COVID-19. On the study more broadly: T cells, B-cell-depleted T cells, or PBMCs provided the cDNA or gDNA that served as material.

Some clones are missing from TCRdb's copy, which holds only in-frame ones; the method was immunoSEQ multiplex PCR. The table records under 200,000 clones, 65% to 90% of them present only once. In germline, CDR1 is GTSNPN, CDR2 SVGIG (reference sequence). V lost 1 base, J lost 3 bases, and 16 bases lay in between. This CDR3 has 16 residues. The sequence was collected from a man between 60 and 75 years old with acute or convalescent COVID-19. The sample consisted of peripheral blood. The rearrangement links TRBV30 to TRBJ1-3; D might be TRBD1 (6 bases). This CDR3 is CAWSAIGRGFGNTIYF. Here the CDR3 DNA reads TGTGCCTGGAGTGCAATAGGCAGGGGTTTTGGAAACACCATATATTTT. Drawing the rest from reference TRBV30 and TRBJ1-3, the complete variable domain is SQTIHQWPATLVQPVGSPLSLECTVEGTSNPNLYWYRQAAGRGLQLLFYSVGIGQISSEVPQNLSASRPQDRQFILSSKKLLLSDSGFYLCAWSAIGRGFGNTIYFGEGSWLTVV.